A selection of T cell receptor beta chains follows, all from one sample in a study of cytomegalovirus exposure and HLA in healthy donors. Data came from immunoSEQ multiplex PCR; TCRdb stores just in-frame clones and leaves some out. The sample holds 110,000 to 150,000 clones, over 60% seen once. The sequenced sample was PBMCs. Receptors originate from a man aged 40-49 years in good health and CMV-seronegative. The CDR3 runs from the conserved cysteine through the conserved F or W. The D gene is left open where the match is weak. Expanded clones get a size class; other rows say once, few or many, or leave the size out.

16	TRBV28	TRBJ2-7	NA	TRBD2	CASSPPGLAFSYEQYF	TGTGCCAGCAGTCCCCCGGGACTAGCTTTCTCCTACGAGCAGTACTTC
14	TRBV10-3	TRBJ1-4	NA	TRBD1	CAISEGTGGQRLFF	TGTGCCATCAGTGAAGGGACAGGGGGTCAGAGACTGTTTTTT
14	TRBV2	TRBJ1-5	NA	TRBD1	CASSTDREVQPQHF	TGTGCCAGCAGTACCGACAGGGAGGTACAGCCCCAGCATTTT
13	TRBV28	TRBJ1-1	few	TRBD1	CASSLDRVTEAFF	TGTGCCAGCAGCCTTGACAGGGTAACTGAAGCTTTCTTT
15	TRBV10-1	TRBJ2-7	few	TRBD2	CASSNGLAGAYEQYF	TGCGCCAGCAGTAATGGACTAGCGGGAGCCTACGAGCAGTACTTC
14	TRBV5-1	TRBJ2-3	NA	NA	CASSLFGRTDTQYF	TGCGCCAGCAGCTTGTTTGGCCGCACAGATACGCAGTATTTT
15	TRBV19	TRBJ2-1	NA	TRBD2	CASSMGGGAIYEQFF	TGTGCCAGTAGTATGGGCGGGGGGGCCATTTATGAGCAGTTCTTC
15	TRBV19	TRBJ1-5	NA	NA	CASSRGGGGDQPQHF	TGTGCCAGCTCCAGAGGGGGGGGAGGGGATCAGCCCCAGCATTTT
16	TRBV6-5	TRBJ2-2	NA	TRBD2	CASSYGGRLNTGELFF	TGTGCCAGCAGTTATGGCGGGAGGCTTAACACCGGGGAGCTGTTTTTT
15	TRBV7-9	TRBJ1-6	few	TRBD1	CASRGTGVDGSPLHF	TGTGCCAGCAGGGGGACAGGGGTAGACGGTTCACCCCTCCACTTT
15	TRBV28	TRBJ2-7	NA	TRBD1	CASSSSGTGGYEQYF	TGTGCCAGCAGTTCCTCCGGGACAGGGGGGTACGAGCAGTACTTC
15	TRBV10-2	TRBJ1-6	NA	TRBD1	CASSADRVENSPLPF	TGCGCCAGCAGTGCCGACAGGGTAGAGAATTCACCCCTCCCCTTT
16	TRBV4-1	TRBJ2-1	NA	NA	CASSQVLGAGYNEQFF	TGCGCCAGCAGCCAAGTACTGGGGGCTGGCTACAATGAGCAGTTCTTC
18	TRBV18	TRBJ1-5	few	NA	CASSPTLAGVGDNQPQHF	TGTGCCAGCTCACCAACTTTGGCGGGGGTAGGGGACAATCAGCCCCAGCATTTT
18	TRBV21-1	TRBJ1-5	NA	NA	CASRKRDRGLCSNQPQHF	TGTGCCAGCAGGAAGAGGGACAGGGGGCTTTGCAGCAATCAGCCCCAGCATTTT
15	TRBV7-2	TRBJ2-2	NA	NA	CASSQTGKGVGELFF	TGTGCCAGCAGTCAAACAGGGAAAGGGGTCGGGGAGCTGTTTTTT